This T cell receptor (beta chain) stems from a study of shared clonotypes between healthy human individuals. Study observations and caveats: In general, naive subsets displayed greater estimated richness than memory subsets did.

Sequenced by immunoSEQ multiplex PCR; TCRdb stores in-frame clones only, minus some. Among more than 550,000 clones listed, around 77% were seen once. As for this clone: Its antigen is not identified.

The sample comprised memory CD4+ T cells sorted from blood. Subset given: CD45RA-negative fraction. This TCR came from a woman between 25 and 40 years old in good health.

Here the CDR3 reads CASSEAPRVGYTF. The CDR3 region has the DNA TGTGCCAGCAGTGAAGCGCCCCGGGTTGGCTACACCTTC. The rearrangement links TRBV2 to TRBJ1-2, with D hard to call. The V gene's germline CDR1 is SNHLY and CDR2 FYNNEI. CDR3 length equals 13 residues. V lost 0 bases to trimming and J lost 7 bases, with 9 bases between them.